The T cell receptor beta chain described here comes from a study of control samples from healthy donors and cancer patients. This clone was counted only a few times. TCRdb's copy holds only in-frame clones and misses some; the assay was immunoSEQ multiplex PCR. This table holds roughly 120,000 clones, just over 90% found once. The CDR3 has 14 residues. CDR1 and CDR2 (germline): SGHRS, YFSETQ. Deletions cut 2 bases from V and 7 bases from J, with 15 bases between. Sample: blood. The receptor's source is a woman between 18 and 29 years old in good health. The rearrangement uses TRBV5-1 and TRBJ1-2, with a possible D match to TRBD1 (5 bases). The CDR3 loop is CASSFGREAGGYTF. The CDR3 coding sequence is TGCGCCAGCAGCTTCGGCAGGGAAGCGGGTGGCTACACCTTC.